The rows below give T cell receptor beta chains drawn from one sample of a study of shared clonotypes between healthy human individuals. Profiling relied on immunoSEQ multiplex PCR, and the TCRdb table lists in-frame clones only, not all of them. There are some 660,000 clones in the sample; around 73% occur only once, and 1.5% to 2% lies in the top ten. Input material: memory CD4+ T cells sorted from blood. The source of these receptors is a woman aged 25 to 45 in good health. Both conserved end residues are part of each CDR3. D genes are given only for firm matches. Where a row states a size, it is once, few, many or the class of an expanded clone; other rows omit it.

V: TRBV4-2; J: TRBJ2-7; size: .; D: TRBD2; length: 17; CDR3: CASSQGGRSGSPYEQYF; DNA: TGTGCCAGCAGCCAAGGCGGTCGTAGCGGGAGTCCGTACGAGCAGTACTTC
V: TRBV5-1; J: TRBJ2-1; size: few; D: TRBD1; length: 15; CDR3: CASSVDRVAYNEQFF; DNA: TGCGCCAGCAGCGTGGACAGGGTGGCCTACAATGAGCAGTTCTTC
V: TRBV28; J: TRBJ2-7; size: .; D: .; length: 14; CDR3: CASSFGALTYEQYF; DNA: TGTGCCAGCAGTTTCGGGGCCCTTACGTACGAGCAGTACTTC
V: TRBV18; J: TRBJ1-5; size: .; D: .; length: 15; CDR3: CASSPDHRAGQPQHF; DNA: TGTGCCAGCTCACCCGACCACAGGGCCGGTCAGCCCCAGCATTTT
V: TRBV7-9; J: TRBJ2-3; size: .; D: .; length: 14; CDR3: CASELVFGTDTQYF; DNA: TGTGCCAGTGAACTAGTTTTCGGCACAGATACGCAGTATTTT
V: TRBV21-1; J: TRBJ2-3; size: .; D: .; length: 17; CDR3: CASTNRGTIQGSDTQYF; DNA: TGTGCCAGCACCAACCGAGGGACTATACAAGGCTCAGATACGCAGTATTTT
V: TRBV10-1; J: TRBJ2-7; size: .; D: TRBD2; length: 14; CDR3: CASSASGSVYEQYF; DNA: TGCGCCAGCAGTGCTAGCGGGAGCGTCTACGAGCAGTACTTC
V: TRBV11-2; J: TRBJ2-5; size: .; D: TRBD2; length: 15; CDR3: CASSFSSGSQETQYF; DNA: TGTGCCAGCAGCTTTTCTAGCGGGAGTCAAGAGACCCAGTACTTC
V: TRBV6-1; J: TRBJ1-2; size: .; D: .; length: 12; CDR3: CASTWDSAGYTF; DNA: TGTGCCAGCACTTGGGACTCGGCGGGCTACACCTTC
V: TRBV7-9; J: TRBJ2-5; size: .; D: .; length: 16; CDR3: CASSWGRHHSRETQYF; DNA: TGTGCCAGCAGCTGGGGGAGGCACCACTCTCGAGAGACCCAGTACTTC
V: TRBV5-1; J: TRBJ1-1; size: once; D: .; length: 18; CDR3: CASSLGQGNLLMNTEAFF; DNA: TGCGCCAGCAGCTTGGGGCAGGGAAATCTGCTAATGAACACTGAAGCTTTCTTT
V: TRBV27; J: TRBJ1-5; size: .; D: TRBD1; length: 13; CDR3: CSTGLNSNQPQHF; DNA: TGCTCGACAGGGCTAAATAGCAATCAGCCCCAGCATTTT
V: TRBV5-6; J: TRBJ2-7; size: .; D: .; length: 13; CDR3: CASSLGLGYEQYF; DNA: TGTGCCAGCAGCTTAGGCTTGGGATACGAGCAGTACTTC